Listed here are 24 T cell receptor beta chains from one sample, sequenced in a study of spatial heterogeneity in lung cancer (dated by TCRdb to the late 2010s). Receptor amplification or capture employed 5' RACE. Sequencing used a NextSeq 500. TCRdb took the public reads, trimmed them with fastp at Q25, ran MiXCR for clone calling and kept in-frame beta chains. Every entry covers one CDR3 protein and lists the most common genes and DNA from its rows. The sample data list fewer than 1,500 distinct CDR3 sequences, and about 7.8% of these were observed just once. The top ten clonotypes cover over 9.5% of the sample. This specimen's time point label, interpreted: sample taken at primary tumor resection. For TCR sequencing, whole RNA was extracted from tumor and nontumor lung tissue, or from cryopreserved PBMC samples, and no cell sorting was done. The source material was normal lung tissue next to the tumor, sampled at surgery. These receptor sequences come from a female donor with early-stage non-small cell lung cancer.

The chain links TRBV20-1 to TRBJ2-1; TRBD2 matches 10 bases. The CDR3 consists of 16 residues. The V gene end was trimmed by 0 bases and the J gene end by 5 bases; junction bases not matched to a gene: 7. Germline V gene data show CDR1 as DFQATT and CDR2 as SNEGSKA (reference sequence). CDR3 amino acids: CSARDWASGGHNEQFF. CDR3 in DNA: TGCAGTGCTAGAGATTGGGCTAGCGGGGGTCACAATGAGCAGTTCTTC.

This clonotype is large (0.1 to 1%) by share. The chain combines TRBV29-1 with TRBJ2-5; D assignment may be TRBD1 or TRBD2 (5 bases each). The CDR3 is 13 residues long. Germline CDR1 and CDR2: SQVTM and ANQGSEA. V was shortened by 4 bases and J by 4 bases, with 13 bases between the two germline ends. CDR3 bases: TGCAGCGTTGTACCCGGGACCCCAGAGACCCAGTACTTC. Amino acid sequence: CSVVPGTPETQYF.

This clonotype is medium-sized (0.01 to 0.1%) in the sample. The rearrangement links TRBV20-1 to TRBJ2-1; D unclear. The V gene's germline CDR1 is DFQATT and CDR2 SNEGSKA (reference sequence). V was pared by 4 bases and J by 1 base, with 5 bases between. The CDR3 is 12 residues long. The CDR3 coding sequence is TGCAGTGCTACCTCGTCCTACAATGAGCAGTTCTTC. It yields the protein CSATSSYNEQFF.

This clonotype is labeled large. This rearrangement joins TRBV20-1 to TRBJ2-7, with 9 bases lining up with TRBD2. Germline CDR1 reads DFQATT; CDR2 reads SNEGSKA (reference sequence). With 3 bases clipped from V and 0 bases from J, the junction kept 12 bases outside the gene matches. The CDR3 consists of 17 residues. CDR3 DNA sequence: TGCAGTGCTAGCACAGTTAGCGGGAGCCGGACCTCCTACGAGCAGTACTTC. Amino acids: CSASTVSGSRTSYEQYF.

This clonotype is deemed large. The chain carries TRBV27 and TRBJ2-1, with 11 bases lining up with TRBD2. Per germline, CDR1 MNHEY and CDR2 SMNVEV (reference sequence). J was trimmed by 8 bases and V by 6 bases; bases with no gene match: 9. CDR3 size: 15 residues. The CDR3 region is CASSPALAGVDEQFF. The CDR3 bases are TGTGCCAGCAGCCCAGCACTAGCGGGAGTCGATGAGCAGTTCTTC.

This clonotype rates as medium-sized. The CDR3 DNA is TGTGCCAGCAGCCCTCCGAGAAGGGCGGGCACCGGGGAGCTGTTTTTT. Protein product: CASSPPRRAGTGELFF. The chain uses TRBV12-3 or TRBV12-4 and TRBJ2-2; perhaps TRBD2 as D (5 bases). V lost 6 bases and J lost 4, with 18 bases in between. The CDR3 sequence is 16 residues long.

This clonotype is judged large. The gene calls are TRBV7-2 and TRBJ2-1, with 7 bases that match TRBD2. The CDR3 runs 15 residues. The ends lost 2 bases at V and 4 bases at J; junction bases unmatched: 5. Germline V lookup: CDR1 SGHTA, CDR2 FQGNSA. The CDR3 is CASSLRTSAYNEQFF. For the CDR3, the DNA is TGTGCCAGCAGCTTACGTACTAGCGCGTACAATGAGCAGTTCTTC.

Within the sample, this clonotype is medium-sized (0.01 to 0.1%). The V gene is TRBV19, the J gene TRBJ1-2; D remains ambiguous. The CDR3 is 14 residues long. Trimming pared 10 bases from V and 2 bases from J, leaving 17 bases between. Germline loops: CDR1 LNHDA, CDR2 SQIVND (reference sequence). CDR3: CATPPPRQNYGYTF. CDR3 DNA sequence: TGTGCCACCCCACCGCCGCGGCAGAACTATGGCTACACCTTC.

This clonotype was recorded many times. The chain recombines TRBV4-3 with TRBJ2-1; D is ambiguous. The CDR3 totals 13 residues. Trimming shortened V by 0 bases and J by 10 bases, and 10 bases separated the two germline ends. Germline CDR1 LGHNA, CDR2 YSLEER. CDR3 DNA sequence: TGCGCCAGCAGCCAAGATCCGCAGGACGAGCAGTTCTTC. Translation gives CASSQDPQDEQFF.

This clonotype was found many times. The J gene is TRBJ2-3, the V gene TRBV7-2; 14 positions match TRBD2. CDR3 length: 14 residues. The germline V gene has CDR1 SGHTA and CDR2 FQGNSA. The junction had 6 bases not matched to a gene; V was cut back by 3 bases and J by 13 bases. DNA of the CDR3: TGTGCCAGCAGCTTCTGGTGGACTAGCGGGAGGAAGTATTTT. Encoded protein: CASSFWWTSGRKYF.

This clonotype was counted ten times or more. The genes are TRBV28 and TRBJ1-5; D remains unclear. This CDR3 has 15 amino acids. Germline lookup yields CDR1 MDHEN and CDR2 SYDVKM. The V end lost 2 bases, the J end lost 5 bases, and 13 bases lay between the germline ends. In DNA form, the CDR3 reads TGTGCCAGCAGTTTACCGCCAAACCTCTATCAGCCCCAGCATTTT. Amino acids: CASSLPPNLYQPQHF.

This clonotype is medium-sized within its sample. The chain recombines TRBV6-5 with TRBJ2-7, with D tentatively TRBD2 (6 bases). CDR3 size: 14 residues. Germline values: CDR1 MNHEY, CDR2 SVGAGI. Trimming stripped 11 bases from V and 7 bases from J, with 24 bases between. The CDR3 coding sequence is TGTGCCTCCATGCAGGAGGGGTTCTTAGGGGAGCAGTACTTC. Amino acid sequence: CASMQEGFLGEQYF.

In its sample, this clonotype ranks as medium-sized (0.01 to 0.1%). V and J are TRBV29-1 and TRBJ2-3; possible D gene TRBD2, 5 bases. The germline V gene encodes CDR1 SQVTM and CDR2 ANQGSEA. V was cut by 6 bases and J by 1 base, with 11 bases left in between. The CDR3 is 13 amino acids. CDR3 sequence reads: CSVRDGGTDTQYF. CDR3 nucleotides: TGCAGCGTACGTGACGGGGGCACAGATACGCAGTATTTT.

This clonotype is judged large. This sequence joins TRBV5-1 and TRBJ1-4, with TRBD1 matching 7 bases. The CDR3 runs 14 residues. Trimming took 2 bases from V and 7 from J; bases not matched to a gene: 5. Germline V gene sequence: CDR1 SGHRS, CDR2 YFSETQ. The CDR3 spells CASSFQGDGEKLFF. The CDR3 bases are TGCGCCAGCAGCTTCCAGGGGGACGGTGAAAAACTGTTTTTT.

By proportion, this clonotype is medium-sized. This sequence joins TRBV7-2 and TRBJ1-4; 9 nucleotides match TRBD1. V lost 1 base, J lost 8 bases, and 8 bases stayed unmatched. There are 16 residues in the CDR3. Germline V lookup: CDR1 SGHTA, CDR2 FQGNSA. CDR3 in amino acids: CASSLEYGQGPEKLFF. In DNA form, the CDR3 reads TGTGCCAGCAGCTTAGAATATGGACAGGGGCCAGAAAAACTGTTTTTT.

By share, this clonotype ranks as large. As DNA, the CDR3 is TGTGCCAGCAGCTCCAGGGACAGCTACGAGCAGTACTTC. As protein: CASSSRDSYEQYF. The chain recombines TRBV7-2 with TRBJ2-7; TRBD1 matches at 7 bases. V trimming: 4 bases; J trimming: 3 bases; junction bases outside the gene matches: 3. The CDR3 extends over 13 amino acids. Germline lookup yields CDR1 SGHTA and CDR2 FQGNSA.

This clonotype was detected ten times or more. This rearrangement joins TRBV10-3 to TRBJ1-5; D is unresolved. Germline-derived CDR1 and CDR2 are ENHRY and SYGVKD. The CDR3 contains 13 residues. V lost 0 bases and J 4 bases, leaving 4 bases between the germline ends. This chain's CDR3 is CAISESGNQPQHF. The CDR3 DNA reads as TGTGCCATCAGTGAGTCAGGGAATCAGCCCCAGCATTTT.

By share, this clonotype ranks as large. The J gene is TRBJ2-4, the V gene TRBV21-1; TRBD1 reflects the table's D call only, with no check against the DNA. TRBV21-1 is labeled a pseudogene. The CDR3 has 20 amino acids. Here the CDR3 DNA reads TGTGCCAGCAGCAGAACCGGGACAGGCACTAGATACGTAGCCAAAAACATTCAGTACTTC. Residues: CASSRTGTGTRYVAKNIQYF.

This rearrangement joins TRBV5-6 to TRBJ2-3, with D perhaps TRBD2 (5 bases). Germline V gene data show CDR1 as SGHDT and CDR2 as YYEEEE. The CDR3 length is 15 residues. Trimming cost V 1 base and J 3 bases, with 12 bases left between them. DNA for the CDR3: TGTGCCAGCAGCTTGAGGCGGGTCTTGACAGATACGCAGTATTTT. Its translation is CASSLRRVLTDTQYF.

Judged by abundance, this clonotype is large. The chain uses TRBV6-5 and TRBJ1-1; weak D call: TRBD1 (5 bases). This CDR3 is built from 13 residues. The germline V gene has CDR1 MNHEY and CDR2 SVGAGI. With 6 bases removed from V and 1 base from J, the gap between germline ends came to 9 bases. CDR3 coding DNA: TGTGCCAGCAGGACGGGGGGGAACACTGAAGCTTTCTTT. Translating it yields CASRTGGNTEAFF.

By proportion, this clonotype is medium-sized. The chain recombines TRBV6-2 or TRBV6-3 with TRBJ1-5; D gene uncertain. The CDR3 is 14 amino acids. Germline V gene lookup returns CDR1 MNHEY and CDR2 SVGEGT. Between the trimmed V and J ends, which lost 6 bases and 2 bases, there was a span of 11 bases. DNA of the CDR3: TGTGCCAGCAGCCGCCACGGGGGCAATCAGCCCCAGCATTTT. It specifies CASSRHGGNQPQHF.

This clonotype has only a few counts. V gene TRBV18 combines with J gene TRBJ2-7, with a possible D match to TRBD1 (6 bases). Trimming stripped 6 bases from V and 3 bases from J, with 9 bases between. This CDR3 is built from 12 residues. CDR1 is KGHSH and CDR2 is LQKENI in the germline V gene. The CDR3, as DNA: TGTGCCAGCTCGACAGGAGGCTACGAGCAGTACTTC. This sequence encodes CASSTGGYEQYF.

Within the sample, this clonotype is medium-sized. In nucleotides, the CDR3 is TGTGCCAGCAGCTTCACCCCAGGGGACGAAGAGACCCAGTACTTC. It codes for CASSFTPGDEETQYF. This chain links TRBV7-9 with TRBJ2-5; TRBD1 might be the D (6 bases). Germline V gene lookup returns CDR1 SEHNR and CDR2 FQNEAQ (reference sequence). The CDR3 spans 15 residues. V was clipped by 3 bases and J by 3 bases, with 14 bases between them.

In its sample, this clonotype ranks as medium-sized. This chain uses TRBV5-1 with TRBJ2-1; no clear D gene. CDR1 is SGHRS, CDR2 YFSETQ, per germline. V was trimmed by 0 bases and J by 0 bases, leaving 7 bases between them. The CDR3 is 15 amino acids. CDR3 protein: CASSLAQSSYNEQFF. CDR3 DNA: TGCGCCAGCAGCTTGGCCCAAAGCTCCTACAATGAGCAGTTCTTC. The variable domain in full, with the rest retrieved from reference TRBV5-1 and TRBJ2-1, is KAGVTQTPRYLIKTRGQQVTLSCSPISGHRSVSWYQQTPGQGLQFLFEYFSETQRNKGNFPGRFSGRQFSNSRSEMNVSTLELGDSALYLCASSLAQSSYNEQFFGPGTRLTVL.